These 29 T cell receptor beta chains originate from one sample sequenced in a study of CXCR3-negative and CXCR3-positive naive CD8 T cells. UMI-labeled 5' RACE TRB cDNA libraries were prepared from the cells. TCRdb reprocessed the 5' RACE reads; each CDR3 protein has one entry and no DNA is given. This sample's clone table lists 60,000 or so distinct CDR3 sequences. The sample was memory CD8+ T cells from blood. The source of these receptors is a human donor in good health. Some clones in this sample may be carry-over from other donors' samples.

J is TRBJ1-5 and V is TRBV12-3 or TRBV12-4. CDR3 length: 14 residues. The CDR3: CASSFGDSNQPQHF.

V usage is TRBV28 and J usage is TRBJ2-4; TCRdb names TRBD1, which stays unverified in the absence of DNA. This CDR3 comprises 17 residues. Germline assignment: CDR1 MDHEN and CDR2 SYDVKM. CDR3 loop: CASSLPPREAAKNIQYF.

V is TRBV29-1 and J is TRBJ2-7. Looked up from germline, CDR1 is SQVTM and CDR2 is ANQGSEA. This CDR3 spans 11 amino acids. CDR3 sequence reads: CSVKVSYEQYF.

CDR3 region: CASSLARQIYEQYF. The gene calls are TRBV5-6 and TRBJ2-7. The CDR3 loop spans 14 amino acids. Germline assignment: CDR1 SGHDT and CDR2 YYEEEE.

V and J are TRBV29-1 and TRBJ2-7; the TCRdb call, TRBD2, lacks DNA for checking. The CDR3 loop spans 14 amino acids. CDR1 is SQVTM, CDR2 ANQGSEA, per germline. CDR3 residues: CSVEGSGRSYEQYF.

This chain uses TRBV2 with TRBJ1-1. The CDR3 extends over 18 amino acids. Germline lookup yields CDR1 SNHLY and CDR2 FYNNEI. CDR3: CATEHPEGHSLELRGAFF.

The genes are TRBV5-1 and TRBJ2-4; TCRdb calls TRBD1, which cannot be checked without DNA. CDR1 is SGHRS and CDR2 is YFSETQ in the germline V gene. The CDR3 runs 14 residues. CDR3 sequence: CASSLGQGEDIQYF.

V and J are TRBV6-1 and TRBJ2-7; TCRdb calls TRBD2, which cannot be checked without DNA. The CDR3 loop spans 14 amino acids. Germline V gene data show CDR1 as MNHNS and CDR2 as SASEGT. The CDR3 is CASRWDGSSYEQYF.

The rearrangement joins TRBV7-9 to TRBJ2-7. There are 13 residues in the CDR3. The germline CDR1 and CDR2 sequences are SEHNR and FQNEAQ (reference sequence). The CDR3 sequence: CASSLELSYEQYF.

V is TRBV4-1 and J is TRBJ2-5; TCRdb returns TRBD2, unconfirmable since there is no DNA. The length of the CDR3 is 15 residues. The germline V gene has CDR1 MGHRA and CDR2 YSYEKL. CDR3 loop: CASSEITSARETQYF.

V is TRBV5-1 and J is TRBJ1-1; the TRBD1 assignment by TCRdb is unverifiable without DNA. Germline loops: CDR1 SGHRS, CDR2 YFSETQ. The CDR3 sequence is 14 residues long. The CDR3: CASSLGGMNTEAFF.

The chain uses TRBV6-2 or TRBV6-3 and TRBJ2-7; the TRBD1 assignment by TCRdb is unverifiable without DNA. The germline CDR1 and CDR2 sequences are MNHEY and SVGEGT. This CDR3 contains 11 residues. The CDR3 spells CASTGSYEQYF.

The chain employs TRBV7-6 and TRBJ2-7; there is no DNA to check the TCRdb D call of TRBD1. Germline-derived CDR1 and CDR2 are SGHVS and FNYEAQ. The CDR3 runs 16 residues. The CDR3 sequence: CASSLWSVGQEYEQYF.

The chain uses TRBV19 and TRBJ2-2; TCRdb indicates TRBD1, and absent DNA this call remains unverified. The V gene's germline CDR1 is LNHDA and CDR2 SQIVND (reference sequence). CDR3 size: 13 residues. The CDR3 here is CASTHGGSGELFF.

This chain uses TRBV29-1 with TRBJ2-7. CDR1 is SQVTM and CDR2 is ANQGSEA in the germline V gene. The CDR3 consists of 12 residues. CDR3 loop: CSVEGDFYEQYF.

The chain has TRBV28 and TRBJ2-1; the D gene TCRdb calls, TRBD2, cannot be checked with no DNA. Germline values: CDR1 MDHEN, CDR2 SYDVKM. The CDR3 totals 15 residues. CDR3: CASSQGLALYNEQFF.

The chain carries TRBV28 and TRBJ2-1; there is no DNA to check the TCRdb D call of TRBD2. The germline V gene encodes CDR1 MDHEN and CDR2 SYDVKM. The CDR3 contains 17 residues. The chain's CDR3 is CASSEASGRALHNEQFF. Full variable domain (remainder filled in from reference TRBV28 and TRBJ2-1): DVKVTQSSRYLVKRTGEKVFLECVQDMDHENMFWYRQDPGLGLRLIYFSYDVKMKEKGDIPEGYSVSREKKERFSLILESASTNQTSMYLCASSEASGRALHNEQFFGPGTRLTVL.

The rearrangement joins TRBV12-3 or TRBV12-4 to TRBJ2-5. The CDR3 is 13 amino acids. The CDR3 loop is CASSHSLAETQYF.

CDR3 region: CASRGPDRGSGEQYF. The V gene is TRBV28, the J gene TRBJ2-7; absent DNA, TCRdb's TRBD1 call cannot be checked. The CDR3 sequence is 15 residues long. CDR1 and CDR2 from the germline V gene are MDHEN and SYDVKM.

This chain links TRBV10-3 with TRBJ2-3; without DNA, the TCRdb call of TRBD2 cannot be checked. Germline V CDR1 and CDR2: ENHRY, SYGVKD. The length of the CDR3 is 17 residues. The CDR3 protein is CAISEAVAGGPGDTQYF.

The chain links TRBV4-1 to TRBJ1-1; the TCRdb call, TRBD1, lacks DNA for checking. The germline gives CDR1 MGHRA, CDR2 YSYEKL. This CDR3 is built from 15 residues. The CDR3 reads CASSQERGVNTEAFF.

V usage is TRBV29-1 and J usage is TRBJ2-1; as DNA is missing, the TRBD2 call by TCRdb cannot be tested. The CDR3 has 17 residues. CDR1 and CDR2 from the germline V gene are SQVTM and ANQGSEA. This chain's CDR3 is CSVEGSGSGGSYNEQFF.

The gene calls are TRBV29-1 and TRBJ2-1; TCRdb returns TRBD1, unconfirmable since there is no DNA. The CDR3 sequence is 12 residues long. Germline CDR1 and CDR2: SQVTM and ANQGSEA. The CDR3 here is CSVSKGGNEQFF.

The chain joins TRBV13 to TRBJ2-1; the TRBD1 assignment by TCRdb is unverifiable without DNA. Germline-derived CDR1 and CDR2 are PRHDT and FYEKMQ (reference sequence). The CDR3 covers 14 residues. The CDR3 loop reads CASSLLGGEYEQFF.

The rearrangement joins TRBV23-1 to TRBJ2-1; TCRdb's D call, TRBD2, is unchecked because there is no DNA. Being an ORF, TRBV23-1 has a function that is uncertain. The CDR3 has 15 residues. The CDR3 protein is CASPSAETTRKRQFF.

V is TRBV6-2 or TRBV6-3 and J is TRBJ2-2; TCRdb's D call of TRBD1 is untestable without DNA. Germline CDR1 and CDR2: MNHEY and SVGEGT. The CDR3 runs to 14 residues. This chain's CDR3 is CASGRTGGTGELFF.

The genes are TRBV4-1 and TRBJ2-1; the TCRdb D gene call, TRBD2, has no DNA to confirm it. This CDR3 has 17 residues. Germline V gene sequence: CDR1 MGHRA, CDR2 YSYEKL. This CDR3 reads CASSQFTSGDRYNEQFF.

The V gene is TRBV9, the J gene TRBJ1-1. This CDR3 is 15 amino acids long. Germline lookup yields CDR1 SGDLS and CDR2 YYNGEE. The CDR3 region is CASSEYLHGGTEAFF.

This clonotype registers medium-sized by frequency. The chain has TRBV20-1 and TRBJ2-3; the TCRdb D gene call, TRBD1, has no DNA to confirm it. This CDR3 is built from 16 residues. CDR1 is DFQATT and CDR2 is SNEGSKA in the germline V gene (reference sequence). The CDR3 protein is CSARDLSGGDTDTQYF.